Below are 6 T cell receptor beta chains sequenced from a single sample in a study of Graves' ophthalmopathy and Graves' hyperthyroidism. The TCR beta CDR3 regions underwent amplification from RNA transcripts. HTBI primers served in a first-round RT-PCR, which a second-round multiplex PCR followed. MiXCR was run by TCRdb on the multiplex PCR reads, yielding one entry per CDR3 protein. The data show some 520,000 distinct CDR3 sequences, under 15% seen once. The sample taken for sequencing was blood. Receptors originate from a woman in her twenties or thirties with Graves' ophthalmopathy.

This clonotype was detected only a few times. A read error is likely, as this CDR3 ends without the conserved phenylalanine or tryptophan. This sequence joins TRBV20-1 and TRBJ2-5, with 9 bases that match TRBD1. There are 14 residues in the CDR3. Trimming at V came to 0 bases and at J to 9 bases, leaving 8 bases not matched to a gene. The germline V gene encodes CDR1 DFQATT and CDR2 SNEGSKA (reference sequence). CDR3 sequence: CSARDGTGSESQYL. In DNA form, the CDR3 reads TGCAGTGCTAGAGATGGGACAGGGAGTGAGTCCCAGTACCTC.

This clonotype was recorded at least ten times. The V gene is TRBV6-1, the J gene TRBJ2-2; 9 nucleotides line up with TRBD1. V was clipped by 6 bases and J by 1 base; unmatched bases: 0. The germline V gene has CDR1 MNHNS and CDR2 SASEGT. The CDR3 length is 14 residues. CDR3 region: CASRTGGNTGELFF. CDR3 in DNA: TGTGCCAGCAGGACAGGGGGGAACACCGGGGAGCTGTTTTTT.

This clonotype was found many times. The rearrangement uses TRBV19 and TRBJ2-4; no clear D. This CDR3 comprises 15 residues. The V end lost 2 bases, the J end lost 4 bases, and 12 bases lay between the germline ends. The germline V gene encodes CDR1 LNHDA and CDR2 SQIVND (reference sequence). CDR3 nucleotides: TGTGCCAGTAGTATACTCAAGGACCGTAAAAACATTCAGTACTTC. This translates into CASSILKDRKNIQYF.

Comments on this clonotype: A much larger clone lies a single base off, so this may be a read error. The CDR3 DNA sequence: TGTGCCAGCAGCACCCCCGGGACAGGGAACACCGGGGAGCTGTTTTTT. Protein sequence: CASSTPGTGNTGELFF. J is TRBJ2-2 and V is TRBV7-6, with 8 bases fitting TRBD1. V lost 5 bases to trimming and J lost 1 base; unmatched junction nucleotides: 6. The CDR3 spans 16 residues. The germline gives CDR1 SGHVS, CDR2 FNYEAQ. Full variable domain (missing parts from reference TRBV7-6 and TRBJ2-2): GAGVSQSPRYKVTKRGQDVALRCDPISGHVSLYWYRQALGQGPEFLTYFNYEAQQDKSGLPNDRFSAERPEGSISTLTIQRTEQRDSAMYRCASSTPGTGNTGELFFGEGSRLTVL.

This clonotype was recorded a few times. This chain uses TRBV11-1 with TRBJ1-1, with 8 bases fitting TRBD1. This CDR3 spans 18 amino acids. Germline V gene data show CDR1 as SGHAT and CDR2 as FQDESV (reference sequence). The ends lost 0 bases at V and 0 bases at J; junction bases unmatched: 9. The CDR3 DNA reads TGTGCCAGCAGCTTAGCGTTCCAGGGGGCTGGTGTGAACACTGAAGCTTTCTTT. This encodes CASSLAFQGAGVNTEAFF.

This clonotype showed up many times. V and J are TRBV6-1 and TRBJ2-5; 8 bases line up with TRBD1. V gave up 6 bases and J gave up 7 bases; unmatched junction bases: 10. The CDR3 contains 14 residues. Germline assignment: CDR1 MNHNS and CDR2 SASEGT. This chain's CDR3 is CASSPRTGFSTQYF. The DNA for the CDR3 is TGTGCCAGCAGCCCCAGGACAGGGTTTTCGACCCAGTACTTC.